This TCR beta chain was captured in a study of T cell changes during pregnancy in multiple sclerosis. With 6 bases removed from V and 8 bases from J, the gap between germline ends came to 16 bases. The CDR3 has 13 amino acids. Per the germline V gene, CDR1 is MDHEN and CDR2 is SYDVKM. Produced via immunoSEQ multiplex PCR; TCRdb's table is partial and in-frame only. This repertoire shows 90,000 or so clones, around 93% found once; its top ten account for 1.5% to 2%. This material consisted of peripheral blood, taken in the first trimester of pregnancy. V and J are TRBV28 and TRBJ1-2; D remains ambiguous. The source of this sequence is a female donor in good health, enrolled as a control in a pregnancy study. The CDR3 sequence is CASSLGSMTGYTF. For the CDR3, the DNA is TGTGCCAGCAGCCTGGGCAGCATGACGGGCTACACCTTC.